The source of this TCR beta chain is a study of monozygotic twins with cystic fibrosis. J gave up 6 bases and V 1 base, and 12 bases lay outside the gene matches. The CDR3 runs to 16 residues. Germline-derived CDR1 and CDR2 are LNHNV and YYDKDF (reference sequence). Of note for this clone: Its antigen is still unknown.

Produced via immunoSEQ multiplex PCR; TCRdb's table is partial and in-frame only. Of 14,000 to 15,000 clones listed, roughly 85% were seen once; the top ten hold 1% to 1.2%. Points from the study as a whole: Unrelated CF individuals shared fewer identical clonotypes than monozygotic CF twins.

The receptor's source is a boy between 10 and 17 years old with cystic fibrosis. The gene calls are TRBV15 and TRBJ2-7; TRBD1 agrees at 7 bases. Source material: blood. The CDR3 is CATSRATGTEPREQYF. The CDR3 DNA sequence: TGTGCCACCAGCAGAGCGACCGGGACAGAACCCCGCGAGCAGTACTTC.